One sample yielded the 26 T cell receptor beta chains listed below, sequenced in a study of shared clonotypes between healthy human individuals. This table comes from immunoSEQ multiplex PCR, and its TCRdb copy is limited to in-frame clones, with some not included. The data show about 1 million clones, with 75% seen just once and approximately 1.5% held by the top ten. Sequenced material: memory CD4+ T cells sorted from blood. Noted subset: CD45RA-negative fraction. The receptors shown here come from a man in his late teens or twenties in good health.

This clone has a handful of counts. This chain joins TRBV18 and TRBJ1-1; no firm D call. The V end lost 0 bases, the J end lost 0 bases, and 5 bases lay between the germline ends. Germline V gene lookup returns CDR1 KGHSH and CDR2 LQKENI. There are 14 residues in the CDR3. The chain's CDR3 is CASSPPFLNTEAFF. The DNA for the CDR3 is TGTGCCAGCTCACCACCTTTTCTGAACACTGAAGCTTTCTTT.

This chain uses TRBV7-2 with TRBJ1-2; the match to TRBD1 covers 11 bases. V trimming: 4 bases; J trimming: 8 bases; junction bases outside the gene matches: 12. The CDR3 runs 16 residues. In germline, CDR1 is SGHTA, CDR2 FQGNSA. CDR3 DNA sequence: TGTGCCAGCAGCTCCGCGCCGGGACAGGGGGAGAACGGCTACACCTTC. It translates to CASSSAPGQGENGYTF.

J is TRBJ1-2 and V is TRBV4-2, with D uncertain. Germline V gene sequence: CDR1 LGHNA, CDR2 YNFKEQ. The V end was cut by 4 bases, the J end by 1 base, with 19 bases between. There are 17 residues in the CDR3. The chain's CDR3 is CASSPRHTAGLNYGYTF. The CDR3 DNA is TGTGCCAGCAGCCCCCGCCATACAGCGGGCCTTAACTATGGCTACACCTTC.

The CDR3 sequence: CASRVAGSGEQYF. CDR3 in DNA: TGTGCCAGCAGGGTGGCAGGGAGTGGCGAGCAGTACTTC. The chain employs TRBV2 and TRBJ2-7; D is perhaps TRBD1 or TRBD2 (5 bases each). CDR3 length: 13 residues. Germline-derived CDR1 and CDR2 are SNHLY and FYNNEI. Trimming took off 6 bases at V and 6 bases at J, with 15 bases between the two ends.

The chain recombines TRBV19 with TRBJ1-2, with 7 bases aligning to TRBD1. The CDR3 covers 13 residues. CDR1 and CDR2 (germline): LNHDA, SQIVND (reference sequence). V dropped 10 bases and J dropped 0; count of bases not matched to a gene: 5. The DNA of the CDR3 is TGTGCCACCAGGACAGGAGCTAACTATGGCTACACCTTC. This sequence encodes CATRTGANYGYTF.

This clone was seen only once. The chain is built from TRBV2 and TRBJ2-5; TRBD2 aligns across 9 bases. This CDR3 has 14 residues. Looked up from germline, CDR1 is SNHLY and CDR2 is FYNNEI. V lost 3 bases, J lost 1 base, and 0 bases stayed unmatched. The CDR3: CASSEREGQETQYF. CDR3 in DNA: TGTGCCAGCAGTGAGCGGGAGGGCCAAGAGACCCAGTACTTC. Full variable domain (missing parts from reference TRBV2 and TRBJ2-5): EPEVTQTPSHQVTQMGQEVILRCVPISNHLYFYWYRQILGQKVEFLVSFYNNEISEKSEIFDDQFSVERPDGSNFTLKIRSTKLEDSAMYFCASSEREGQETQYFGPGTRLLVL.

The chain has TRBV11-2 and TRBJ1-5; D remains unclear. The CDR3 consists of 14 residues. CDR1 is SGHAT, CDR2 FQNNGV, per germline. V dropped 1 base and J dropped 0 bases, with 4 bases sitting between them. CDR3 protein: CASSLAGSNQPQHF. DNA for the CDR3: TGTGCCAGCAGCTTAGCCGGTAGCAATCAGCCCCAGCATTTT.

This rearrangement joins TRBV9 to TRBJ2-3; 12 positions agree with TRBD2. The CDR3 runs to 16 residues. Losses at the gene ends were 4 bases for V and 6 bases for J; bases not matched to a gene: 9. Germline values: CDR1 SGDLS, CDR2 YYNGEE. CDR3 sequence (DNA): TGTGCCAGCAGCTCGAAGACTAGCGGGAGATTGGATACGCAGTATTTT. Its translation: CASSSKTSGRLDTQYF. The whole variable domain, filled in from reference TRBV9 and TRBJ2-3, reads DSGVTQTPKHLITATGQRVTLRCSPRSGDLSVYWYQQSLDQGLQFLIQYYNGEERAKGNILERFSAQQFPDLHSELNLSSLELGDSALYFCASSSKTSGRLDTQYFGPGTRLTVL.

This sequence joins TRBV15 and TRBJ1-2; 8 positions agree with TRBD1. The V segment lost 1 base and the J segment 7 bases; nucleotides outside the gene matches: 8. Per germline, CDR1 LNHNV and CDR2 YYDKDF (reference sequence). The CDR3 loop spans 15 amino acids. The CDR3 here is CATSRAETGVGGYTF. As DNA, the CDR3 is TGTGCCACCAGCAGAGCGGAGACAGGGGTCGGTGGCTACACCTTC.

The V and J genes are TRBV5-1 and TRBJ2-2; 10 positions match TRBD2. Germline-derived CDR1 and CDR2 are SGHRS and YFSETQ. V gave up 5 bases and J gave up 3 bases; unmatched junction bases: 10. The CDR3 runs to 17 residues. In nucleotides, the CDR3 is TGCGCCAGCAGTCGTCTAGCGGGAGCCTTTGACACCGGGGAGCTGTTTTTT. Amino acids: CASSRLAGAFDTGELFF.

In nucleotides, the CDR3 is TGTGCCAGCAACCTACTAGCGGGGGGAGTGAATGAGCAGTTCTTC. Protein: CASNLLAGGVNEQFF. The chain carries TRBV2 and TRBJ2-1; 12 bases map to TRBD2. This CDR3 has 15 residues. V lost 7 bases and J lost 7; bases outside the gene matches: 8. In germline, CDR1 is SNHLY, CDR2 FYNNEI.

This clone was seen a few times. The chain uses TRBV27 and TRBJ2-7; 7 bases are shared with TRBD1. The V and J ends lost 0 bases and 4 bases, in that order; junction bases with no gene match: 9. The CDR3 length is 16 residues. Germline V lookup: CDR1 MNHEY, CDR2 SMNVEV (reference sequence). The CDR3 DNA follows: TGTGCCAGCAGTTTATCCTACTCCGGCAGGGGGTACGAGCAGTACTTC. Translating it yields CASSLSYSGRGYEQYF.

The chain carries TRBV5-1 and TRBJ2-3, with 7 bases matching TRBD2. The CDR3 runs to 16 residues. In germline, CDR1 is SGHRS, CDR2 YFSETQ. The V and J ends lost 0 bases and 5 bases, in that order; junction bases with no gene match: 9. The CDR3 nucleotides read TGCGCCAGCAGCTTGGTGCGGGGGACCCCAGGAGATACGCAGTATTTT. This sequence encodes CASSLVRGTPGDTQYF.

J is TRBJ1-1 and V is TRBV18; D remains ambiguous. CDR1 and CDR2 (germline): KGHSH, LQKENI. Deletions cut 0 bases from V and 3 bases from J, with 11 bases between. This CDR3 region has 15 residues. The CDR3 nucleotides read TGTGCCAGCTCACCACCGAAGGGCCGGTACACTGAAGCTTTCTTT. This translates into CASSPPKGRYTEAFF.

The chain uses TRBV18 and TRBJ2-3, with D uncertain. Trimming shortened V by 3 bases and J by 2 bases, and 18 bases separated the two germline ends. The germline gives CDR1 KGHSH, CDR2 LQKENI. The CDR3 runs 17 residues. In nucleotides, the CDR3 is TGTGCCAGCTCACCCACTCAGCGAACTTTTACCACAGATACGCAGTATTTT. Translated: CASSPTQRTFTTDTQYF.

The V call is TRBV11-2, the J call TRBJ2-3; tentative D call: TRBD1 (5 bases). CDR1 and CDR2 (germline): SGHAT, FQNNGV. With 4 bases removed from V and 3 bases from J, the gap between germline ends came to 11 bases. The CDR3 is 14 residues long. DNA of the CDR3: TGTGCCAGCAGCTCTCAGGGTATGACAGATACGCAGTATTTT. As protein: CASSSQGMTDTQYF. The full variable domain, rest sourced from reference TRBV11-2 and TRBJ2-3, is EAGVAQSPRYKIIEKRQSVAFWCNPISGHATLYWYQQILGQGPKLLIQFQNNGVVDDSQLPKDRFSAERLKGVDSTLKIQPAKLEDSAVYLCASSSQGMTDTQYFGPGTRLTVL.

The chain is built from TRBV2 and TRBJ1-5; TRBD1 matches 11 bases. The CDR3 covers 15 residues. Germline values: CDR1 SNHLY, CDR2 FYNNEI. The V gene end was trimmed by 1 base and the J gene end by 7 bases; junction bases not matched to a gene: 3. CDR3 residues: CASSEEGTGGQPQHF. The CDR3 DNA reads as TGTGCCAGCAGTGAAGAAGGGACAGGGGGACAGCCCCAGCATTTT. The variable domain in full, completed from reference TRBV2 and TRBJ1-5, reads EPEVTQTPSHQVTQMGQEVILRCVPISNHLYFYWYRQILGQKVEFLVSFYNNEISEKSEIFDDQFSVERPDGSNFTLKIRSTKLEDSAMYFCASSEEGTGGQPQHFGDGTRLSIL.

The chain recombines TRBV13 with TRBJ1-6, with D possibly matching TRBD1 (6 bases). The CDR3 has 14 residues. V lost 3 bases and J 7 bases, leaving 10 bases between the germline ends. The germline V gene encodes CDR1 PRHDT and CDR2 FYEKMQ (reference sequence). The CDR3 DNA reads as TGTGCCAGCAGCTTCAATAGGGGGAATTCACCCCTCCACTTT. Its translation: CASSFNRGNSPLHF.

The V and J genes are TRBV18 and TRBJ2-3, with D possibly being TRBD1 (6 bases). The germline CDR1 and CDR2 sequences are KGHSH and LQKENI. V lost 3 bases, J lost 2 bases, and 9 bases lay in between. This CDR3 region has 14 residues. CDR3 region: CASSPPGATDTQYF. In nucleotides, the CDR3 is TGTGCCAGCTCACCGCCAGGGGCCACAGATACGCAGTATTTT.

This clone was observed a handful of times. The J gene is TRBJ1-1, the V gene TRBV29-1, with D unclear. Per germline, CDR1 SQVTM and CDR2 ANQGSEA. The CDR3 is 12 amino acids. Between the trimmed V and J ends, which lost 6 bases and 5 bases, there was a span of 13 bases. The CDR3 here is CSVVGLETEAFF. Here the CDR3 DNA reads TGCAGCGTGGTGGGATTGGAGACTGAAGCTTTCTTT.

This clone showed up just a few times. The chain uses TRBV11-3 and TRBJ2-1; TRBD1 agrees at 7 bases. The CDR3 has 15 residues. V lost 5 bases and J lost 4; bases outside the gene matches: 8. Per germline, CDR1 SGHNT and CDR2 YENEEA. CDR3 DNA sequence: TGTGCCAGCAGCCCCAGGACAGGCTTGTACAATGAGCAGTTCTTC. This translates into CASSPRTGLYNEQFF.

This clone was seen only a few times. The CDR3: CASSSRRVVGETQYF. In DNA form, the CDR3 reads TGTGCCAGCAGCTCGCGCAGGGTGGTTGGAGAGACCCAGTACTTC. The J gene is TRBJ2-5, the V gene TRBV7-2, with a tentative D call TRBD1 (5 bases). Germline assignment: CDR1 SGHTA and CDR2 FQGNSA. This CDR3 is built from 15 residues. Trimming shortened V by 4 bases and J by 4 bases, and 16 bases separated the two germline ends.

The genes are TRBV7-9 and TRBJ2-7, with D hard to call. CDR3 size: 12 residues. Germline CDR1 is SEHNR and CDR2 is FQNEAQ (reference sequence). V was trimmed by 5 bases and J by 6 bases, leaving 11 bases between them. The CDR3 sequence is CASSPSGTEQYF. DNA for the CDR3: TGTGCCAGCAGCCCCTCGGGCACCGAGCAGTACTTC.

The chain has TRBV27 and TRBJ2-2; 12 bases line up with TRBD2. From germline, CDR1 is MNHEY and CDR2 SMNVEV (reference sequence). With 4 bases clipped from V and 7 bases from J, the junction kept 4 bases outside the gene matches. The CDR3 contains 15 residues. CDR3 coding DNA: TGTGCCAGCAGTTCCGGACTAGCGGGGAGCGGGGAGCTGTTTTTT. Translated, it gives CASSSGLAGSGELFF.

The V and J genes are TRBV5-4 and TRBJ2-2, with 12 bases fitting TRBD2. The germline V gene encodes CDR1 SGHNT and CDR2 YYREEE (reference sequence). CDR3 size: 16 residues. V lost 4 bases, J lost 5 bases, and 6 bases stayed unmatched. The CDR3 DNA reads TGTGCCAGCAGCGAGGGGCTAGCGGGGGGGACCGGGGAGCTGTTTTTT. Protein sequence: CASSEGLAGGTGELFF.

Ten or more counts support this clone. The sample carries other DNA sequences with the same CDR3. The CDR3 is CAWSVGGTNEKLFF. Here the CDR3 DNA reads TGTGCCTGGAGTGTAGGGGGGACTAATGAAAAACTGTTTTTT. The chain has TRBV30 and TRBJ1-4; the D gene is possibly TRBD1 (6 bases). Germline values: CDR1 GTSNPN, CDR2 SVGIG (reference sequence). The CDR3 consists of 14 residues. The V end lost 0 bases, the J end lost 2 bases, and 7 bases lay between the germline ends.